The present TCR beta chain was sequenced within a study of cytomegalovirus exposure and HLA in healthy donors (dated by TCRdb to the late 2010s). In the study overall: An earlier analysis of under 600 of the donors reported roughly 270 Gb of sequence data and around 110 million unique TCR beta sequences from 150 million to 200 million T cells. Roughly 300 gigabases of sequencing data and tens of millions of unique TCR sequences were included in an early release covering 550 to 650 HLA-typed donors. Of the 300 to 500 genotyped donors, over 80% were placed in the genetic ancestry cluster associated with self-reported Caucasian donors. The study aimed to test whether signatures of past pathogen exposure could be identified by cataloging public T cell receptors. Using immunosequencing, the study profiled T cell repertoires from fewer than 700 subjects and related those repertoires to cytomegalovirus serostatus. Besides the first cohort of around 700 subjects, a separate validation cohort made up of 120 different subjects was used. To predict cytomegalovirus infection status, the study combined high-throughput TCR immunosequencing, statistical association of individual TCRs with disease status, and machine learning. To study patterns of TCR occurrence, a later analysis re-analyzed previously published TCR beta repertoires from 700 or so donors and added high-resolution HLA genotyping. In the later analysis, no new phenotypic data were used to find candidate immune exposures; instead, reliance was placed on TCR beta sequences and their occurrence across donors. An earlier analysis of fewer than 700 of the donors applied high-throughput TCR beta sequencing to assess whether each TCR beta V gene segment acted as functional or pseudogenic. Donor age, sex, ethnicity and CMV serostatus were compiled together with the repertoire data. In a later genetic analysis, genome-wide SNP genotypes for about 55% of the roughly 670 donors were used, and that subset was treated as a discovery cohort. Every repertoire in the discovery cohort had been generated on one and the same sequencing platform. Both class I and class II loci were covered by HLA typing, at four-digit resolution. The number of typed donors differed by locus: about 629-630 for A, B, C, DRB1 and DQB1; approximately 520 for DQA1; around 610 for DPA1; and some 470 for DPB1. Roughly five DR-DQ haplotypes were handled as single units for association and clustering because linkage in the cohort was strong. On average, around 240,000 unique TCR beta nucleotide sequences were sequenced per donor among more than 350 genotyped donors of the cohort, with roughly 18% of those sequences being non-productive. Here is what the overall study found, with its caveats: A further reported finding was that TCR beta sequences accurately predicted the HLA-A and HLA-B alleles for most subjects in the first cohort. While some public TCRs were present in many individuals, most TCR sequences turned up only very rarely across donors. The study gave a list of some 150 TCR beta chains associated with cytomegalovirus. According to a later analysis, parvovirus B19, influenza, CMV and Epstein-Barr virus appeared linked to several top co-occurrence clusters. According to a later genetic analysis, donors in an Asian-associated ancestry cluster had fewer N-insertions in productive TCRs than the roughly 700-donor mean. A few of the identified cytomegalovirus-associated TCR beta chains were confirmed in vitro to be specific for cytomegalovirus antigens. Immune exposure information for the cohort was limited to CMV serostatus. Because HLA typing was unavailable for some donors at each locus, only the typed subset was used in association tests. A later analysis found that most CMV-associated TCR beta chains appeared HLA-restricted, with HLA associations seemingly driven largely by CMV exposure. In a later analysis, 15,000 to 20,000 TCR beta sequences were associated with specific HLA alleles at a false discovery rate of 0.05. A group of highly shared sequence variants was considered likely to be a technical artifact of the sequencing pipeline. Because counts were too low, roughly 17 rarely observed V segments, including chromosome 9 orphons, were left out of the earlier analysis of a few hundred of the donors. According to the authors, the approach could potentially be generalized to other disease states and immunological phenotypes. According to a later analysis, TCR association rates differed among HLA loci, with DRB1 alleles showing the most associated TCRs and HLA-C alleles showing the fewest. Linkage disequilibrium might explain the correlated functional status among segregating V segments, but an unknown experimental factor could not be ruled out. Strong co-occurrence of HLA alleles, especially DR and DQ, made assigning TCR associations to individual alleles difficult. Roughly uniform sequencing depth across donors was assumed in presence/absence analyses, although this assumption may not hold. Because the 87-base-pair reads could not distinguish some IMGT-functional V segments, including TRBV6-2 and TRBV6-3, those segments were excluded. V-gene and J-gene trimming of TCR beta chains was associated with a missense DCLRE1C variant in a later genetic analysis, and the association was replicated in an independent cohort. Only TCR beta chains were sequenced in this cohort, and the absence of alpha or paired-chain data limited detectable features. An earlier analysis of around 500 of the donors showed that most TCR beta V segments appeared in productive rearrangements either about 87% or about 30% of the time, which broadly matched IMGT annotations. The classifier was reported to diagnose cytomegalovirus status with high specificity and sensitivity in both the original and validation cohorts. In a later analysis, HLA-associated TCR beta chains were found to be more clonally expanded and to have lower generation probabilities than equally common non-associated chains.

Library prep was done by the immunoSEQ multiplex PCR assay. The multiplex PCR relied on a mix of 60 forward primers for TCR Vbeta segments and 13 reverse primers for TCR Jbeta segments. A multiplex PCR assay on genomic DNA amplified the CDR3 region of rearranged TCR beta genes. Amplified TCR beta libraries were sequenced as 87-base-pair reads on the Illumina HiSeq System. As for how the authors treated the data: In a later analysis, tens of millions of unique TCR beta chains were counted across the 500 to 850 repertoires, and roughly 10 million of these chains were shared by at least two donors. To remove PCR and sequencing errors, raw reads were error-corrected and collapsed into unique sequences using a nearest-neighbor algorithm that merged closely related sequences. V, D and J gene segments were assigned by aligning CDR3 sequences to IMGT reference sequences. Each retained sequence needed at least a six-nucleotide match to both a V gene segment and a J gene segment. A rearrangement was called productive if the CDR3 had no stop codons and remained in frame with V and J, and every other rearrangement was called non-productive. CDR3 was defined according to IMGT convention as the region running from the second conserved V-encoded cysteine to the conserved J-encoded phenylalanine. The earlier analysis of fewer than 750 of the donors excluded sequences that lacked an unambiguous match to a single V gene segment. In an earlier analysis of approximately 590 of the donors, a V segment was called functional when productive rearrangements were above 56.7%, and segregating when the standard deviation between donors exceeded 5%. A statistical classification framework was developed to diagnose cytomegalovirus status using the catalog of TCR beta chain sequences. A later analysis assigned V and J genes by comparing TCR nucleotide sequences with IMGT/GENE-DB human TR gene sequences. In a later analysis, CDR3 sequences and most-parsimonious VDJ recombination scenarios were assigned using the TCRdist pipeline. In a later analysis, every TCR beta chain was defined by the combination of its CDR3 amino acid sequence and its V-gene family, and reads without a unique V-gene family were dropped. To address suspected cross-contamination and a sequencing artifact, a later analysis removed around 590 highly shared, low-generation-probability nucleotide sequences. In a later analysis, a clonal expansion index for each public chain was calculated from normalized within-repertoire ranks of inferred template counts. In a later analysis, generation probabilities were computed with a VDJ recombination model fitted to out-of-frame rearrangements, and the resulting probabilities were checked against IGoR. In a later analysis, hypergeometric tests were used to score TCR-TCR, TCR-HLA and TCR-CMV co-occurrence, with a repertoire-size bias correction applied to TCR pairs. In a later analysis, false discovery rates were estimated by permuting HLA or CMV assignments 20 times. In a later analysis, co-occurring TCRs were grouped using DBSCAN, and TCRdist sequence similarity was added for clustering within HLA-allele-positive subsets. Repertoires with fewer than 30,000 or more than 120,000 public chains, plus five repertoires with anomalous nucleotide sharing, were excluded from co-occurrence clustering. TCRdb took over this immuneACCESS table, retaining in-frame rearrangements with V and J assigned. Such tables are incomplete; in checked studies, under half of the missing clones stem from an unresolved V gene, and the remainder is unexplained. Clonal size and the V and J genes are those of that table, whereas D and trimming came from the DNA. The sample table holds approximately 200,000 clones, of which approximately 78% were seen once. Of the sample, 5.5% to 7% falls within the top ten clones.

In this sample, this clone turned up a few times. The clone's antigen remains unknown. No per-base quality is available; no much larger clone lies one base away. At the junction V is shortened by 4 bases and J by 7 bases, with 15 bases in between. Including the terminal cysteine and phenylalanine, the CDR3 comprises 15 residues. Only the CDR3 DNA is retained, 45 bases long and in frame from the first base. The germline V gene gives CDR1 as SGDLS and CDR2 as YYNGEE. The cohort consisted of some 730 healthy bone marrow donors. At the time of sampling, all cohort members were nominally healthy, though unrecorded immune exposures were likely present. The donor was CMV seropositive and belonged to the group of more than 250 seropositive cohort members. A peripheral blood sample was provided by each donor, and peripheral blood mononuclear cells were used for TCR beta sequencing. Genomic DNA was extracted from the blood cell samples with the Qiagen DNeasy Blood Extraction Kit.

The sample consisted of PBMCs. This TCR derives from a woman in her 50s in good health and CMV-seropositive. This sequence uses TRBV9 and TRBJ1-6; TRBD1 is a possible D gene, resting on 6 matching bases. The DNA sequence is as follows: TGTGCCAGCAGCCCAGAAACAGGGCCGAATTCACCCCTCCACTTT. The resulting protein is CASSPETGPNSPLHF.